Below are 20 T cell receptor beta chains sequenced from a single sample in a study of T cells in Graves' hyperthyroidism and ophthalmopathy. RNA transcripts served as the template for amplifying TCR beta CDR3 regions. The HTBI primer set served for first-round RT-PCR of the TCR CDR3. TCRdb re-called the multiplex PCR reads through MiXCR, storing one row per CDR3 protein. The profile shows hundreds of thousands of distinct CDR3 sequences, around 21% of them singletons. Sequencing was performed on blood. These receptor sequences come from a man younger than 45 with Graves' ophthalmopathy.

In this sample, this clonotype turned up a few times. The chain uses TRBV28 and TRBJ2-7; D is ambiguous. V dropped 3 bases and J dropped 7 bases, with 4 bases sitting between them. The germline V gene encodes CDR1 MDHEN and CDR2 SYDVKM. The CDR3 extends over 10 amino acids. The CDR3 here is CASSLEEQYF. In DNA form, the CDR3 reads TGTGCCAGCAGTTTGGAAGAGCAGTACTTC.

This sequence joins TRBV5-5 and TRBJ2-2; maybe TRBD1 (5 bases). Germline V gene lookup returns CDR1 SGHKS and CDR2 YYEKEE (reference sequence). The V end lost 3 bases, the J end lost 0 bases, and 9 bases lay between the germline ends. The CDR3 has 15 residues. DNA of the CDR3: TGTGCCAGCAGCTACAGGAAAGCGAACACCGGGGAGCTGTTTTTT. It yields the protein CASSYRKANTGELFF.

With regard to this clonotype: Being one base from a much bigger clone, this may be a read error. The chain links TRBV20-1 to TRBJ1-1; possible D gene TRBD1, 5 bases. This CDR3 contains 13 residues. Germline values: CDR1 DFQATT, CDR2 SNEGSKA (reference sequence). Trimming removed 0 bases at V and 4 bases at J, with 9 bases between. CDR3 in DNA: TGCAGTGCTAGAGATCAGAGGGGCACTGAAGCTTTCTTT. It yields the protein CSARDQRGTEAFF.

The CDR3 region is CASSRRTGQLLGGYTF. DNA of the CDR3: TGTGCCAGCAGCAGGAGGACAGGCCAACTGCTAGGAGGCTACACCTTC. V and J are TRBV13 and TRBJ1-2; 7 bases line up with TRBD1. V dropped 5 bases and J dropped 8; count of bases not matched to a gene: 17. The germline V gene encodes CDR1 PRHDT and CDR2 FYEKMQ (reference sequence). This CDR3 has 16 residues.

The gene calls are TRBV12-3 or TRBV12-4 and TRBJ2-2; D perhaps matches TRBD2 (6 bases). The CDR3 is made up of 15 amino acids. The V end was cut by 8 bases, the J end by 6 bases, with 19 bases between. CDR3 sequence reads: CASPHQSGEAGELFF. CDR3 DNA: TGTGCCAGCCCCCATCAGTCGGGGGAAGCCGGGGAGCTGTTTTTT.

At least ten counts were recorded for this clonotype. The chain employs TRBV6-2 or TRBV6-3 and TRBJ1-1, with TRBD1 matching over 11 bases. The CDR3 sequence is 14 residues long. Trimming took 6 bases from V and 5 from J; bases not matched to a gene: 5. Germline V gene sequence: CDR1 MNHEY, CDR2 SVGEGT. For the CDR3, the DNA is TGTGCCAGCAGCGGACAGGGGGCAAGGACTGAAGCTTTCTTT. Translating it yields CASSGQGARTEAFF.

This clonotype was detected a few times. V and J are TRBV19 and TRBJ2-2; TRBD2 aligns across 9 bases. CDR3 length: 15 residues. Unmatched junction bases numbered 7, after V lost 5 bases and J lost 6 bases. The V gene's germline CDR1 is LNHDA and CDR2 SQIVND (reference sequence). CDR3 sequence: CASSSLAGESGELFF. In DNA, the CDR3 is TGTGCCAGTAGTTCGTTAGCGGGAGAGTCCGGGGAGCTGTTTTTT.

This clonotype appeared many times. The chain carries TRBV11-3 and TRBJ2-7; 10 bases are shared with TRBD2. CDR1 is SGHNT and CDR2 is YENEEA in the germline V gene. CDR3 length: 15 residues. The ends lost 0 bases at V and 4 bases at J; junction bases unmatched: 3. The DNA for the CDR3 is TGTGCCAGCAGCTTAGATATAGCGGGAGGTTACGAGCAGTACTTC. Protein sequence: CASSLDIAGGYEQYF.

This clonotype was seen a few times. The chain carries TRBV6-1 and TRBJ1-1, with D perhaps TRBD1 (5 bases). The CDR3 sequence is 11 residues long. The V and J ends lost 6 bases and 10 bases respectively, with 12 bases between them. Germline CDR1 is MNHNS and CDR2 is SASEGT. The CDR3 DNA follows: TGTGCCAGCAGCGGGGCCGGGTTAGCTTTCTTT. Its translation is CASSGAGLAFF.

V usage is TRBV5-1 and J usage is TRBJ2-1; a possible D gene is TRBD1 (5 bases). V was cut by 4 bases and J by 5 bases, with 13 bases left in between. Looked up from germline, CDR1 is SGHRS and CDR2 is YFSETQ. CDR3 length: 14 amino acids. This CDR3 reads CASSPLAGNNEQFF. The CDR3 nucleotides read TGCGCCAGCAGCCCTTTGGCAGGGAACAATGAGCAGTTCTTC.

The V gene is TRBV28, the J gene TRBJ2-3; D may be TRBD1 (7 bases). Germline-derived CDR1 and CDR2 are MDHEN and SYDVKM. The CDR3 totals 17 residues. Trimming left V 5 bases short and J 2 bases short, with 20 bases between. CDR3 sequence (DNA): TGTGCCAGCAGTACACGACAGGGCGGGGATTTCACAGATACGCAGTATTTT. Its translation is CASSTRQGGDFTDTQYF.

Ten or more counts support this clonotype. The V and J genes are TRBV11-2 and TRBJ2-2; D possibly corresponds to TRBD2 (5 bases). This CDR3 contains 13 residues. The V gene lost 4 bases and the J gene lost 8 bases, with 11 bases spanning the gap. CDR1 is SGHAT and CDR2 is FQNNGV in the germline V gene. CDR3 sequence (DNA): TGTGCCAGCAGCTCCGCCTGGACTGGGGAGCTGTTTTTT. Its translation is CASSSAWTGELFF.

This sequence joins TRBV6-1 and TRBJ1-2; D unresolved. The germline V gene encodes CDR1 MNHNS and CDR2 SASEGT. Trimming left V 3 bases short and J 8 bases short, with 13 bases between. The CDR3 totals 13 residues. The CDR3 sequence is CASSDPGSNGYTF. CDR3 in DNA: TGTGCCAGCAGTGACCCGGGATCTAACGGCTACACCTTC.

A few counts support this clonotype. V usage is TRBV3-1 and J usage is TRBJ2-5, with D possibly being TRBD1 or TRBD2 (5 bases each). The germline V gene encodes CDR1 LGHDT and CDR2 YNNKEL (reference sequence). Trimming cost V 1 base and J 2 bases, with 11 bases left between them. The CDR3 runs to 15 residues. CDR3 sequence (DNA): TGTGCCAGCAGCCAAGGTCCGGGGCGACAAGAGACCCAGTACTTC. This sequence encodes CASSQGPGRQETQYF.

The CDR3 loop is CASSWKQGPNEKLFF. The CDR3 bases are TGTGCCAGCAGTTGGAAACAGGGTCCTAATGAAAAACTGTTTTTT. The rearrangement uses TRBV6-9 and TRBJ1-4; TRBD1 is a possible D gene (6 bases). CDR1 is MNHGY and CDR2 is SVAAGI in the germline V gene. There are 15 residues in the CDR3. V was cut by 4 bases and J by 3 bases, with 12 bases left in between.

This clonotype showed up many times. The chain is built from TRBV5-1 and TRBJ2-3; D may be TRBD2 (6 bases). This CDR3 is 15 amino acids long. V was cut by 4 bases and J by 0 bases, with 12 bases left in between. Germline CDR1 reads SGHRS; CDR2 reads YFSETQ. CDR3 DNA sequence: TGCGCCAGCAGCAGGAGGGACGGAAGCACAGATACGCAGTATTTT. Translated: CASSRRDGSTDTQYF.

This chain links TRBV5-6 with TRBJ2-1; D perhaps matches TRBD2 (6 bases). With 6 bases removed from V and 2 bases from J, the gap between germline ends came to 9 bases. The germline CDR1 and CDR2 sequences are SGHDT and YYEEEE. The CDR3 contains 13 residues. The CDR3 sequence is CASTWEAYNEQFF. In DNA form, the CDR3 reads TGTGCCAGCACCTGGGAGGCCTACAATGAGCAGTTCTTC.

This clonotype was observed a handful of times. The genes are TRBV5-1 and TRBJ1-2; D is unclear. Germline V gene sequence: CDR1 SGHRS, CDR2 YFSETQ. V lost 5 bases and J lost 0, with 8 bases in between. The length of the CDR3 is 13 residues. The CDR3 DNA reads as TGCGCCAGCAGTGCCAGCACTAACTATGGCTACACCTTC. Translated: CASSASTNYGYTF.

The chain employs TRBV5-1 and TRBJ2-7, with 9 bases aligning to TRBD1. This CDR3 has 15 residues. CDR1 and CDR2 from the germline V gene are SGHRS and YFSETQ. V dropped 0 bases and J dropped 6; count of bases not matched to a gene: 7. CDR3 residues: CASSLEGTGSREQYF. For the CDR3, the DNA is TGCGCCAGCAGCTTGGAAGGGACAGGGAGTCGCGAGCAGTACTTC.

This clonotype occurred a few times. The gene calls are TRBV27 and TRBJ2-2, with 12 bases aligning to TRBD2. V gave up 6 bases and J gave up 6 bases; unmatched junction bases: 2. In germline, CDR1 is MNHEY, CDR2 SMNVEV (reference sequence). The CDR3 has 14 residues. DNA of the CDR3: TGTGCCAGCAGACTAGCGGGAGGTGCCGGGGAGCTGTTTTTT. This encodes CASRLAGGAGELFF.